The clone carrying this T cell receptor beta chain was seen just once. Germline values: CDR1 MDHEN, CDR2 SYDVKM. The CDR3 contains 15 residues. Germline trimming cut 4 bases from V and 3 bases from J; bases unmatched to any gene: 3. Original analysis: Using reference gene primer amplification, nucleated cell counts were estimated. Profiled with immunoSEQ multiplex PCR; TCRdb holds only in-frame clones, not every one. The D gene and trimming were derived from the DNA, and the V and J assignments and clone size from that table. This table holds some 66,000 clones, 75% to 80% found once. The source of the sample is a study of blood T cell repertoires in COVID-19. Study as a whole: Whether acute or convalescent, the COVID-19 samples came from the United States, Italy and Spain. The analysed material was cDNA or gDNA that came from T cells, B-cell-depleted T cells, or PBMCs.

This receptor was identified in an elderly woman with acute or convalescent COVID-19. The source material was peripheral blood. The V and J genes are TRBV28 and TRBJ1-5; 10 nucleotides align to TRBD1. The CDR3 nucleotides are TGTGCCAGCAGTTGGACAGGGGGAACCAATCAGCCCCAGCATTTT. It translates to CASSWTGGTNQPQHF.